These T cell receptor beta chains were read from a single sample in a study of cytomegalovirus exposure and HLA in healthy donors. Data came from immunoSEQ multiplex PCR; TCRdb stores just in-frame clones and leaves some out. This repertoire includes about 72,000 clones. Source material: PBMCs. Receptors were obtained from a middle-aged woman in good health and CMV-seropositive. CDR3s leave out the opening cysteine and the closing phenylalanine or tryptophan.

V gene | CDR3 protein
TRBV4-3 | ASSRLLAELQETQY
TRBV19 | ASSIGTSGSHEQF
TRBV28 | ASSLWQGVSYEQY
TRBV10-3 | AVTGDLNQPQH
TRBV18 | ASSLAGGTDTQY
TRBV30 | AWSVLLRGPANYGYT
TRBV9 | ASSARVDSYEQY
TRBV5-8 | ASSLEGQAIEAF
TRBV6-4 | ASSEKEGPYEQY
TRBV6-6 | ASSYKDYQF
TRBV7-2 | ASRADRGLYQPQH
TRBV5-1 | ASSLALDIGTDTQY
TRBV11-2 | ASSRLEQGYYEQY
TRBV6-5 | ASYRESTDTQY
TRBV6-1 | ASSEETGGYNEQF
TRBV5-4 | ASSSDRADTQY
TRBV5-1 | ASSLSRPGQGYGYT
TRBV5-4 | ASSSFTGEVTEAF
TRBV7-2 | ASTATHGIYNEQF
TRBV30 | AWKGDRGKNTEAF
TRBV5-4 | ASSVPGQGAGDGYT
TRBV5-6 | ASSLWLWTGGSPLH
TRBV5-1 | ASSFQAGAGNSPLH
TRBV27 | ASSLSLIASYNEQF
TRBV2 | ASSELAGGQETQY
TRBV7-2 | ASSLNGGAAGNTIY
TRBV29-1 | SVGQGVNGELF
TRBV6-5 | ASSLDRGRMNTEAF
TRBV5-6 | ASSRLAGEPTDTQY
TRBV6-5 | ASSYSPGGNQPQH
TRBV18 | ASTWTSGDTGELF
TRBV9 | ASSPPGGGNTDTQY
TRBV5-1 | ASSLLGHKRDTQY
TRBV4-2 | ASGPGQGAAHEQY
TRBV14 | ASSQGHLKNTEAF
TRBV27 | ASSWTSGVKDTQY
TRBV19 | ASSEPSLRIYNEQF
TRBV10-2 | ASSERGTGELF
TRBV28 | ASSLFGSSYEQY
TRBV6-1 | ASSEDGGGGAHEQY
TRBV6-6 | ASSIQNTEAF
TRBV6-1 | ATLEGGLGTEAF
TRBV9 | ASSVDPGPETQY
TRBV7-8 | ASSLGQGWEQY
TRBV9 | ASSVAGRVGVGELF
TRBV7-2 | ASSLMSFQPQH
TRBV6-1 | AILRGAYEQY
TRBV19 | ASSPGTHEQY
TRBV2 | ASSVGQSSGNTIY
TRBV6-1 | ASSGIRGQGPSNQPQH
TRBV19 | ASSISSNSNQPQH
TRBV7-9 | ASSTAGGNEKLF
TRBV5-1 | ASREGTSTDTQY
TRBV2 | ASRLTGAATNEKLF
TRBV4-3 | ASSPNLGLTNTGELF
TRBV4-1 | ASSYQRWDSYEQY
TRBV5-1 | ASSLDTTDTQY
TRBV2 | ASRGTSGGWGGELF
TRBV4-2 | ASSQESRTSGRRNEQF
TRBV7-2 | ASSLDPRGGTGELF